This TCR beta chain appears in the sequencing data of a study of CD8 T cells in ankylosing spondylitis (dated by TCRdb to the late 2010s). Study-wide context: T cell receptor beta repertoires were profiled in healthy donors and ankylosing spondylitis patients so that disease-linked TCR variants could be found. In total, the full study cohort was made up of over a hundred healthy donors and approximately 27 ankylosing spondylitis patients. Peripheral blood samples were taken, and synovial fluid was additionally collected from ankylosing spondylitis patients. Points the paper makes about the study in general: The disease-linked clones were reported to be significantly enriched in matched synovial fluid samples from ankylosing spondylitis patients. A TCR beta motif made up of under ten highly homologous amino acid variants appeared to be characteristic of blood from ankylosing spondylitis patients. Some motif variants had previously been reported in the synovial fluid and blood of reactive arthritis patients, which suggests shared mechanisms of disease initiation. In peripheral blood, the disease-linked clones were found at relatively low frequencies and had a CD8+ phenotype.

This clonotype was seen more than once but under ten times. Its target antigen remains unknown. No quality values exist for individual bases; no much larger clone is one base distant. The CDR1 and CDR2 encoded by the germline V gene (reference sequence) are MNHEY and SMNVEV. V and J are trimmed by 6 bases and 4 bases, and the gene matches miss 10 bases of the junction. The cysteine opens and the phenylalanine closes a CDR3 of 17 amino acids. Only the CDR3 portion is preserved as DNA: 51 bases, with reading frame beginning at the first base. Sequencing was carried out with an Illumina HiSeq 2500. Quantitative 5'-RACE with molecular barcodes was used to prepare TCR beta libraries. From the authors' description of their analysis: A new computational method, built on a probabilistic model of VDJ rearrangement, was used to identify disease-linked TCR variants. TCRdb ran its own pipeline on the public reads, namely fastp trimming at Q25 and MiXCR clone calling, and kept in-frame beta chains. Duplicate CDR3 protein sequences are folded into a single record with the most common DNA and genes. The V and J calls here are based on TCRdb, not the publication. Recorded for this sample are roughly 180,000 distinct CDR3 sequences; around a tenth of them occurred a single time. The top ten clonotypes cover roughly 16% of the sample.

Specimen: blood, either unsorted or a sorted T cell fraction (not recorded which). This chain joins TRBV27 to TRBJ2-1; TRBD2 lines up with 12 middle nucleotides. The source of this sequence is a female donor with ankylosing spondylitis or in good health (not recorded which). Read as DNA, the sequence is TGTGCCAGCAGCCTTACTCTAGCGGGAGGGCTTTACAATGAGCAGTTCTTC. Translated, it gives CASSLTLAGGLYNEQFF.